This T cell receptor (beta chain) was observed in a study of blood T cell repertoires in COVID-19. Libraries were prepared by immunoSEQ multiplex PCR; TCRdb keeps only in-frame clonotypes and omits some of them. The sample gives some 270,000 clones, 85% of which show up once; about 9.1% is in the top ten. This CDR3 is built from 16 residues. V shed 7 bases and J shed 2 bases, with 18 bases lying between them. The germline gives CDR1 LNHDA, CDR2 SQIVND (reference sequence). Sequencing input: PBMCs or T cells enriched from blood (not recorded which). This receptor was identified in a woman aged 45-59 years with acute COVID-19. V is TRBV19 and J is TRBJ1-5; maybe TRBD1 (5 bases). The CDR3 protein is CASTLNGGTGNQPQHF. DNA of the CDR3: TGTGCCAGTACCTTAAACGGGGGAACGGGCAATCAGCCCCAGCATTTT.